Following are 15 T cell receptor beta chains from one sample sequenced in a study of blood T cell repertoires in COVID-19. TCRdb's table, derived via immunoSEQ multiplex PCR, lists solely in-frame clones and lacks some. The sample lists approximately 500,000 clones, roughly 90% occurring once. The sample consisted of PBMCs or T cells enriched from blood (not recorded which). The receptors shown here come from a woman between 40 and 55 years old who had recovered from COVID-19.

The rearrangement links TRBV7-2 to TRBJ1-4; tentatively, D is TRBD1 (5 bases). Per the germline V gene, CDR1 is SGHTA and CDR2 is FQGNSA. V lost 5 bases and J 8 bases, leaving 21 bases between the germline ends. The CDR3 extends over 16 amino acids. The CDR3 DNA reads as TGTGCCAGCAGCCCGACAGAACCGACTGGCCTAGAAAAACTGTTTTTT. Translating it yields CASSPTEPTGLEKLFF.

The chain links TRBV2 to TRBJ2-5; 8 nucleotides align to TRBD2. Trimming at V came to 3 bases and at J to 1 base, leaving 4 bases not matched to a gene. The V gene's germline CDR1 is SNHLY and CDR2 FYNNEI. The CDR3 totals 15 residues. In DNA form, the CDR3 reads TGTGCCAGCAGTGAGAGGACTAGCTTCCAAGAGACCCAGTACTTC. Translation gives CASSERTSFQETQYF.

The V call is TRBV20-1, the J call TRBJ1-2, with D maybe TRBD1 (5 bases). The CDR3 loop spans 10 amino acids. From germline, CDR1 is DFQATT and CDR2 SNEGSKA (reference sequence). DNA of the CDR3: TGCAGAGCGCAGGGTTCTGGCTACACCTTC. It translates to CRAQGSGYTF.

The rearrangement joins TRBV18 to TRBJ2-5; TRBD2 matches at 10 bases. With V trimmed by 4 bases and J by 1 base, 9 bases remained unmatched. Germline V gene lookup returns CDR1 KGHSH and CDR2 LQKENI. The CDR3 is 17 amino acids. The CDR3 coding sequence is TGTGCCAGCTCACAACTAGCGGGATCCCTCGTCCAAGAGACCCAGTACTTC. It encodes CASSQLAGSLVQETQYF.

This clone was seen a handful of times. The chain is built from TRBV3-1 (or the pseudogene TRBV3-2) and TRBJ2-1; 10 nucleotides agree with TRBD1. Germline-derived CDR1 and CDR2 are LGHDT and YNNKEL (reference sequence). CDR3 size: 17 residues. Trimming removed 3 bases from V and 4 bases from J; junction bases left unmatched: 9. CDR3 nucleotide sequence: TGTGCCAGCAGCCATGCAACCTGGGACAGGGGATACAATGAGCAGTTCTTC. Protein product: CASSHATWDRGYNEQFF.

This chain joins TRBV19 and TRBJ2-7; 8 bases line up with TRBD1. Germline V gene data show CDR1 as LNHDA and CDR2 as SQIVND (reference sequence). The CDR3 extends over 14 amino acids. The ends lost 8 bases at V and 2 bases at J; junction bases unmatched: 8. CDR3 amino acids: CASATGGLPYEQYF. CDR3 nucleotides: TGTGCCAGTGCTACAGGGGGTCTACCCTACGAGCAGTACTTC.

In its sample, this clone was seen once. The CDR3 loop reads CAAGQGYGYTF. In DNA form, the CDR3 reads TGTGCCGCAGGACAGGGCTATGGCTACACCTTC. The chain couples TRBV2 to TRBJ1-2; TRBD1 matches at 8 bases. The junction had 3 bases not matched to a gene; V was cut back by 11 bases and J by 4 bases. Per the germline V gene, CDR1 is SNHLY and CDR2 is FYNNEI. CDR3 size: 11 residues.

The gene calls are TRBV28 and TRBJ2-3; TRBD2 aligns across 11 bases. The length of the CDR3 is 16 residues. The V gene end was trimmed by 4 bases and the J gene end by 2 bases; junction bases not matched to a gene: 5. Germline CDR1 is MDHEN and CDR2 is SYDVKM. The CDR3 reads CASSYLSGRDTDTQYF. The CDR3 DNA reads as TGTGCCAGCAGTTACCTTAGCGGGAGGGACACAGATACGCAGTATTTT.

The chain uses TRBV13 and TRBJ1-1; no clear D. This CDR3 has 17 amino acids. Germline CDR1 and CDR2: PRHDT and FYEKMQ (reference sequence). Trimming took 5 bases from V and 1 from J, leaving 20 bases between them. This chain's CDR3 is CASSNDRERGRNTEAFF. CDR3 DNA: TGTGCCAGCAGCAACGATCGGGAGCGGGGAAGGAACACTGAAGCTTTCTTT.

The chain recombines TRBV7-9 with TRBJ1-2; 12 bases line up with TRBD1. The junction had 11 bases not matched to a gene; V was cut back by 10 bases and J by 8 bases. Germline V gives CDR1 SEHNR, CDR2 FQNEAQ (reference sequence). This CDR3 contains 14 residues. CDR3 in DNA: TGTGCCACCCAACCGGGACAGGGGGCGGACGGCTACACCTTC. It specifies CATQPGQGADGYTF.

The gene calls are TRBV12-5 and TRBJ2-5; possibly TRBD2 for D (6 bases). The CDR3 loop spans 16 amino acids. Germline V lookup: CDR1 LGHNT, CDR2 FRNRAP. V was clipped by 2 bases and J by 5 bases, with 18 bases between them. In DNA, the CDR3 is TGTGCTAGTGGTTTGAGCGGGCTAGGGGCAAGGGAGACCCAGTACTTC. The encoded protein is CASGLSGLGARETQYF.

The rearrangement uses TRBV13 and TRBJ1-5; the D gene is possibly TRBD1 (6 bases). Looked up from germline, CDR1 is PRHDT and CDR2 is FYEKMQ (reference sequence). The CDR3 contains 14 residues. Trimming took 0 bases from V and 8 from J, leaving 11 bases between them. The CDR3 sequence is CASSLGQGREPQHF. Here the CDR3 DNA reads TGTGCCAGCAGCTTAGGACAGGGACGCGAGCCCCAGCATTTT.

This chain connects TRBV4-1 to TRBJ1-1; the match to TRBD1 covers 8 bases. This CDR3 comprises 16 residues. Germline-derived CDR1 and CDR2 are MGHRA and YSYEKL. V was pared by 4 bases and J by 2 bases, with 9 bases of the junction left unmatched. CDR3 residues: CASSLRRRGRNTEAFF. The DNA for the CDR3 is TGCGCCAGCAGCCTCAGACGCAGGGGGCGCAACACTGAAGCTTTCTTT.

The rearrangement uses TRBV4-3 and TRBJ2-7; 7 positions agree with TRBD1. The CDR3 consists of 14 residues. Germline lookup yields CDR1 LGHNA and CDR2 YSLEER. J was trimmed by 5 bases and V by 2 bases; bases with no gene match: 6. DNA for the CDR3: TGCGCCAGCAGCCAATACAGGGGCCATGACGAGCAGTACTTC. Translated, it gives CASSQYRGHDEQYF.

This chain uses TRBV27 with TRBJ1-5, with 8 bases lining up with TRBD1. V gave up 6 bases and J gave up 2 bases; unmatched junction bases: 3. The CDR3 length is 14 residues. Germline V gives CDR1 MNHEY, CDR2 SMNVEV (reference sequence). CDR3 region: CASRKDRGNQPQHF. CDR3 DNA: TGTGCCAGCAGGAAGGACAGGGGCAATCAGCCCCAGCATTTT.